The next 15 T cell receptor beta chains were all read from a single sample in a study of cytomegalovirus exposure and HLA in healthy donors. PCR amplification relied on 60 Vbeta primers (plus 13 Jbeta primers). TCRdb keeps only in-frame clones here, not all; method: immunoSEQ multiplex PCR. The sample lists more than 85,000 clones; 75% were seen once. The specimen was PBMCs. These receptors were obtained from a woman aged 18 to 35 in good health and CMV-seropositive.

Only a few counts were recorded for this clone. The CDR3 loop reads CASSEADSFYGYTF. Written as DNA, the CDR3 is TGTGCCAGCAGTGAGGCGGACAGTTTCTATGGCTACACCTTC. The chain is built from TRBV6-1 and TRBJ1-2, with a possible D match to TRBD1 (6 bases). Per the germline V gene, CDR1 is MNHNS and CDR2 is SASEGT. V was trimmed by 3 bases and J by 4 bases, leaving 12 bases between them. This CDR3 spans 14 amino acids.

The J gene is TRBJ1-5, the V gene TRBV9; TRBD1 matches at 7 bases. Germline assignment: CDR1 SGDLS and CDR2 YYNGEE. Unmatched junction bases numbered 3, after V lost 0 bases and J lost 0 bases. CDR3 length: 16 amino acids. The CDR3 sequence: CASSVGTGNSNQPQHF. The CDR3 coding sequence is TGTGCCAGCAGCGTAGGGACAGGAAATAGCAATCAGCCCCAGCATTTT. The full variable domain, with the rest looked up from reference TRBV9 and TRBJ1-5, is DSGVTQTPKHLITATGQRVTLRCSPRSGDLSVYWYQQSLDQGLQFLIQYYNGEERAKGNILERFSAQQFPDLHSELNLSSLELGDSALYFCASSVGTGNSNQPQHFGDGTRLSIL.

The chain links TRBV11-2 to TRBJ2-2; D ambiguous. CDR3 length: 13 residues. The V gene lost 2 bases and the J gene lost 6 bases, with 7 bases spanning the gap. CDR1 and CDR2 (germline): SGHAT, FQNNGV. The CDR3 coding sequence is TGTGCCAGCAGCTTACTTTATTCCGGGGAGCTGTTTTTT. Protein product: CASSLLYSGELFF. Using reference TRBV11-2 and TRBJ2-2 for the parts outside the CDR3, the full variable domain is EAGVAQSPRYKIIEKRQSVAFWCNPISGHATLYWYQQILGQGPKLLIQFQNNGVVDDSQLPKDRFSAERLKGVDSTLKIQPAKLEDSAVYLCASSLLYSGELFFGEGSRLTVL.

In its sample, this clone was seen a few times. This rearrangement joins TRBV5-6 to TRBJ1-2; TRBD1 agrees at 9 bases. The germline V gene has CDR1 SGHDT and CDR2 YYEEEE. CDR3 length equals 14 residues. V was pared by 4 bases and J by 3 bases, with 4 bases of the junction left unmatched. CDR3 sequence (DNA): TGTGCCAGCAGCGACCGGGACAGGGACTATGGCTACACCTTC. It specifies CASSDRDRDYGYTF.

The chain carries TRBV5-1 and TRBJ1-3; tentative D call: TRBD1 (5 bases). Trimming took off 0 bases at V and 4 bases at J, with 14 bases between the two ends. CDR3 size: 16 residues. Per germline, CDR1 SGHRS and CDR2 YFSETQ. Here the CDR3 reads CASSLERGTDGNTIYF. DNA of the CDR3: TGCGCCAGCAGCTTGGAAAGGGGAACGGACGGAAACACCATATATTTT. The entire variable domain, with the rest obtained from reference TRBV5-1 and TRBJ1-3, is as follows: KAGVTQTPRYLIKTRGQQVTLSCSPISGHRSVSWYQQTPGQGLQFLFEYFSETQRNKGNFPGRFSGRQFSNSRSEMNVSTLELGDSALYLCASSLERGTDGNTIYFGEGSWLTVV.

The chain links TRBV7-6 to TRBJ1-5; possibly TRBD1 for D (5 bases). This CDR3 contains 13 residues. Trimming cost V 5 bases and J 5 bases, with 10 bases left between them. Germline lookup yields CDR1 SGHVS and CDR2 FNYEAQ. CDR3 DNA: TGTGCCAGCAGCCCGGGGGGGGATCAGCCCCAGCATTTT. It specifies CASSPGGDQPQHF.

This chain links TRBV6-1 with TRBJ1-5, with a weak D call TRBD1 (5 bases). The V end lost 0 bases, the J end lost 6 bases, and 6 bases lay between the germline ends. The CDR3 runs to 13 residues. Germline CDR1 reads MNHNS; CDR2 reads SASEGT. Written as DNA, the CDR3 is TGTGCCAGCAGTGAAGCGACAGTTCAGCCCCAGCATTTT. It yields the protein CASSEATVQPQHF.

The count of this clone is one. The genes are TRBV6-5 and TRBJ1-5, with TRBD1 as a possible D gene (6 bases). CDR1 and CDR2 (germline): MNHEY, SVGAGI. Trimming pared 6 bases from V and 6 bases from J, leaving 15 bases between. This CDR3 has 14 amino acids. The CDR3 is CASRFTGSGQPQHF. CDR3 nucleotides: TGTGCCAGCAGGTTTACAGGGAGCGGTCAGCCCCAGCATTTT.

This chain uses TRBV5-4 with TRBJ2-1, with D perhaps matching TRBD2 (5 bases). This CDR3 region has 16 residues. CDR1 and CDR2 from the germline V gene are SGHNT and YYREEE (reference sequence). The V end was cut by 3 bases, the J end by 5 bases, with 18 bases between. The CDR3 nucleotides read TGTGCCAGCAGCTCCTTAGCGTTCCCCCTTGACAATGAGCAGTTCTTC. It yields the protein CASSSLAFPLDNEQFF.

In this sample, this clone turned up a few times. In DNA form, the CDR3 reads TGTGCCAGCTCAGAAGGAGGACTTTATAGCAATCAGCCCCAGCATTTT. It encodes CASSEGGLYSNQPQHF. The chain carries TRBV18 and TRBJ1-5; D uncertain. Germline values: CDR1 KGHSH, CDR2 LQKENI. Trimming cost V 5 bases and J 0 bases, with 14 bases left between them. The CDR3 loop spans 16 amino acids.

This sequence joins TRBV7-2 and TRBJ2-7; D perhaps matches TRBD2 (5 bases). V lost 0 bases to trimming and J lost 4 bases, with 13 bases between them. CDR3 length equals 15 residues. Germline V gene lookup returns CDR1 SGHTA and CDR2 FQGNSA. The CDR3 spells CASSLAGARGYEQYF. The CDR3 DNA sequence: TGTGCCAGCAGCTTAGCAGGTGCCCGGGGTTACGAGCAGTACTTC.

The genes are TRBV7-6 and TRBJ2-1; no definite D call. This CDR3 region has 13 residues. Trimming shortened V by 5 bases and J by 5 bases, and 10 bases separated the two germline ends. Germline CDR1 and CDR2: SGHVS and FNYEAQ. The CDR3 DNA is TGTGCCAGCAGCCCCCCCCCAAACAATGAGCAGTTCTTC. The encoded protein is CASSPPPNNEQFF.

This chain links TRBV7-8 with TRBJ1-1, with no clear D. The CDR3 is 15 residues long. Looked up from germline, CDR1 is SGHVS and CDR2 is FQNEAQ. The V gene lost 5 bases and the J gene lost 0 bases, with 13 bases spanning the gap. CDR3 DNA: TGTGCCAGCAGCCCCACGCAGACTTTGAACACTGAAGCTTTCTTT. It yields the protein CASSPTQTLNTEAFF.

This clone has more than one count but fewer than ten. The V call is TRBV4-3, the J call TRBJ2-5, with D possibly being TRBD1 (6 bases). Germline V gene data show CDR1 as LGHNA and CDR2 as YSLEER. CDR3 size: 15 residues. V was shortened by 1 base and J by 4 bases, with 13 bases between the two germline ends. CDR3 bases: TGCGCCAGCAGCCAAGGGGAGCAGGGGTCAGAGACCCAGTACTTC. This translates into CASSQGEQGSETQYF.

The DNA of the CDR3 is TGTGCCAGCAGTGAGGCGACAGGGGCCTACAATGAGCAGTTCTTC. It codes for CASSEATGAYNEQFF. This chain joins TRBV2 and TRBJ2-1, with 8 bases fitting TRBD1. The germline gives CDR1 SNHLY, CDR2 FYNNEI. The CDR3 loop spans 15 amino acids. V lost 3 bases, J lost 2 bases, and 3 bases stayed unmatched.